This TCR beta chain was sequenced for a study of cytomegalovirus exposure and HLA in healthy donors. Both 60 Vbeta primers and 13 Jbeta primers went into the PCR. The protocol was immunoSEQ multiplex PCR, while the TCRdb copy is restricted to in-frame clones and leaves out a portion. The table lists 75,000 to 100,000 clones, roughly 74% of them singletons. This CDR3 spans 13 amino acids. The germline V gene has CDR1 SGHRS and CDR2 YFSETQ. The receptor was derived from a woman in her sixties or seventies in good health and CMV-seropositive. The sample was PBMCs. The chain joins TRBV5-1 to TRBJ2-5, with D possibly being TRBD2 (6 bases). The J call is doubtful: the DNA matches TRBJ2-7 better. CDR3 loop: CASSRRGTYEQYF. DNA for the CDR3: TGCGCCAGCAGCCGGCGGGGTACCTACGAGCAGTACTTC.